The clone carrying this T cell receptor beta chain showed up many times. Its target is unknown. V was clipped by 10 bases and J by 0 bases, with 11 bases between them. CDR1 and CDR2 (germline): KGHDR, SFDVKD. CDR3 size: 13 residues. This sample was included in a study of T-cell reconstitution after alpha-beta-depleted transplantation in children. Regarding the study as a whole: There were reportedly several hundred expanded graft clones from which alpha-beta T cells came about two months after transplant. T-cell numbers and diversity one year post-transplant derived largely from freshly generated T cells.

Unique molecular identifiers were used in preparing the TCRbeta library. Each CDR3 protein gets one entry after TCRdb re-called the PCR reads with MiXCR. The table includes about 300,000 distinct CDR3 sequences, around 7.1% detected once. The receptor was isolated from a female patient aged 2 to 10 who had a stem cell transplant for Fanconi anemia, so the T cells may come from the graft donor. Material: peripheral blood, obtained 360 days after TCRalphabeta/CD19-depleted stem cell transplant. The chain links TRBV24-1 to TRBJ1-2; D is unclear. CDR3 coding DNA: TGTGCCACTAGCCAATGGCCTAACTATGGCTACACCTTC. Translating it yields CATSQWPNYGYTF.